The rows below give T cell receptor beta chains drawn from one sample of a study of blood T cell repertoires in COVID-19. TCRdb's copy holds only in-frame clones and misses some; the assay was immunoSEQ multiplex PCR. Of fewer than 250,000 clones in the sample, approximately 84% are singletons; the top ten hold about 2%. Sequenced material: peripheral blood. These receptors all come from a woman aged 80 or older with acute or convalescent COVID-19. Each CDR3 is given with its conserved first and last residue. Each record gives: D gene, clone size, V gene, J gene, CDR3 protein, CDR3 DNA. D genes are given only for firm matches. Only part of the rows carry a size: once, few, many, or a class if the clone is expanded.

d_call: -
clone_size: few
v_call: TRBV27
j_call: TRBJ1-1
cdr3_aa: CASSLTRNTEAFF
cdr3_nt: TGTGCCAGCAGTCTTACACGGAACACTGAAGCTTTCTTT

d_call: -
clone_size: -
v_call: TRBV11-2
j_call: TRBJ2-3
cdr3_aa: CASSLGAQVSTDTQYF
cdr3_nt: TGTGCCAGCAGCTTAGGGGCACAGGTGAGCACAGATACGCAGTATTTT

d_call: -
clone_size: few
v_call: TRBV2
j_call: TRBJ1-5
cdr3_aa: CASKRDTAQPQHF
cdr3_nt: TGTGCCAGCAAGCGGGACACGGCTCAACCCCAGCATTTT

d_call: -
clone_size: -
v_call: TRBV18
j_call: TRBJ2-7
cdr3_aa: CASSPPFPYNEQYF
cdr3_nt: TGTGCCAGCTCACCACCGTTTCCATACAACGAGCAGTACTTC

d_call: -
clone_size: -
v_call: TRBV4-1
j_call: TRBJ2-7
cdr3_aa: CASSQGPEQYF
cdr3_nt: TGCGCCAGCAGCCAAGGGCCAGAACAGTACTTC

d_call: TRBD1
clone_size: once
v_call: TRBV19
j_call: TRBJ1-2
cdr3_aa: CASSPRDRGRISGYTF
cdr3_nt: TGTGCCAGTAGTCCTCGGGACAGGGGGCGAATTTCTGGCTACACCTTC

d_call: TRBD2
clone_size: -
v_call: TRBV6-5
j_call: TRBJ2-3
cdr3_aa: CASRALAGGTDTQYF
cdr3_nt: TGTGCCAGCAGGGCACTAGCGGGGGGGACAGATACGCAGTATTTT

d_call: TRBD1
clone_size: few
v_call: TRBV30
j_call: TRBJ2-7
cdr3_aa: CACGGTGDYEQYF
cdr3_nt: TGTGCCTGTGGGGGGACAGGGGACTACGAGCAGTACTTC

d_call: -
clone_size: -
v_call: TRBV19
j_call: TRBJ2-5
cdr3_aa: CASSRDRGQETQYF
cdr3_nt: TGTGCCAGTAGTCGTGACCGGGGGCAAGAGACCCAGTACTTC

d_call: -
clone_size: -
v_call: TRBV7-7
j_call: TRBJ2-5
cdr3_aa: CASSLQRQETQYF
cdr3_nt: TGTGCTAGCAGCTTACAACGGCAAGAGACCCAGTACTTC

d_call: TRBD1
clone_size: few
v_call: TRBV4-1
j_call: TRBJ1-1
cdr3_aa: CASSRGGLGTEAFF
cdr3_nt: TGCGCCAGCAGCCGAGGGGGCCTGGGAACTGAAGCTTTCTTT

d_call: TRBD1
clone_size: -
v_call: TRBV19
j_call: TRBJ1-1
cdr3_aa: CATSDRENTEAFF
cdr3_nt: TGTGCCACCAGTGACAGGGAGAACACTGAAGCTTTCTTT

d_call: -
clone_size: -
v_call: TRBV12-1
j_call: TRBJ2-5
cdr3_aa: CASSPPQGEETQYF
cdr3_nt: TGTGCCAGCAGCCCGCCGCAGGGTGAGGAGACCCAGTACTTC

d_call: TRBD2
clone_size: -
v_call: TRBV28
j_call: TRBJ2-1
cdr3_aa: CASSRSSGENEQFF
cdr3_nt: TGTGCCAGCAGCCGCAGTAGCGGGGAAAATGAGCAGTTCTTC

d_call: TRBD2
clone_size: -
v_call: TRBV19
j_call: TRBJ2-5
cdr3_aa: CASSIPPGLAGGLRETQYF
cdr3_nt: TGTGCCAGTAGTATCCCTCCGGGACTAGCGGGGGGGCTCAGGGAGACCCAGTACTTC

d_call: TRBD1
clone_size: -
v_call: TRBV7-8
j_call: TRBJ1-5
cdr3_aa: CASSRDRGNQPQHF
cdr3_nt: TGTGCCAGCAGCCGGGACAGGGGAAATCAGCCCCAGCATTTT

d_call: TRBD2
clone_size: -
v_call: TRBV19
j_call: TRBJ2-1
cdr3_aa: CASSMTSGTYNEQFF
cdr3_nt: TGTGCCAGTAGTATGACTAGCGGAACCTACAATGAGCAGTTCTTC

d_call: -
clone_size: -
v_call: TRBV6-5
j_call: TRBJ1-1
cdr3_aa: CASCSLTTEAFF
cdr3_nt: TGTGCCAGCTGCAGTTTAACCACTGAAGCTTTCTTT

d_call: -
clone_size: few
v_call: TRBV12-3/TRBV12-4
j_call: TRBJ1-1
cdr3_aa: CASNLQAYTEAFF
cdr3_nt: TGTGCCAGCAACCTACAGGCTTACACTGAAGCTTTCTTT

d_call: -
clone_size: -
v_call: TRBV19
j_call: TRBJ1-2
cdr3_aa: CASSIQGYGYTF
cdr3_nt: TGTGCCAGTAGTATCCAGGGGTACGGCTACACCTTC

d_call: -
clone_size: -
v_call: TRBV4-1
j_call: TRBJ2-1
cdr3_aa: CASSQLETPVAGRKNEQFF
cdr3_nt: TGCGCCAGCAGCCAACTCGAGACTCCCGTAGCCGGGAGAAAAAATGAGCAGTTCTTC

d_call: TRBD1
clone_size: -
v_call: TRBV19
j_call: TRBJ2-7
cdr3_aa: CASSINRGYEQYF
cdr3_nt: TGTGCCAGTAGTATAAACAGGGGGTACGAGCAGTACTTC

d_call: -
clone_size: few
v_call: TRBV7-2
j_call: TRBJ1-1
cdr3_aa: CASSLVPTGGLNTEAFF
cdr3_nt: TGTGCCAGCAGCTTAGTACCCACCGGGGGTTTGAACACTGAAGCTTTCTTT

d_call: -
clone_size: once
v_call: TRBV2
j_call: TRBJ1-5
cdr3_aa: CASSVGAASNQPQHF
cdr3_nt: TGTGCCAGCAGTGTTGGGGCAGCGTCGAATCAGCCCCAGCATTTT

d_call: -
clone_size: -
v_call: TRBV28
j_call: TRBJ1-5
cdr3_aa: CASQTGSRNQPQHF
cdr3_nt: TGTGCCAGCCAAACTGGGTCTAGAAATCAGCCCCAGCATTTT

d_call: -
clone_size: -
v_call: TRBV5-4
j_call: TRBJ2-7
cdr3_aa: CASSLPGLVEGSGF
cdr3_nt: TGTGCCAGCAGCTTGCCGGGATTGGTCGAGGGATCTGGCTTC

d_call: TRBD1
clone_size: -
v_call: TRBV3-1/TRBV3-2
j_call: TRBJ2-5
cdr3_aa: CASRRGDSPYQETQYF
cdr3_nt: TGTGCCAGCAGACGAGGGGACAGTCCGTACCAAGAGACCCAGTACTTC

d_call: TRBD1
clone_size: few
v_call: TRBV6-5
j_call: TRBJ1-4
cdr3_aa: CASSRGQGGYEKLFF
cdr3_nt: TGTGCCAGCAGCCGCGGACAGGGAGGATATGAAAAACTGTTTTTT

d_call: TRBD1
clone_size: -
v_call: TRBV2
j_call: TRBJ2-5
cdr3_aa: CASSEGTGEETQYF
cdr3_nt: TGTGCCAGCAGTGAGGGGACAGGGGAAGAGACCCAGTACTTC

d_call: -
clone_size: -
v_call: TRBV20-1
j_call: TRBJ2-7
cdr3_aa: CSVSVEGEQYF
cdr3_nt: TGCAGTGTGTCAGTCGAGGGCGAGCAGTACTTC

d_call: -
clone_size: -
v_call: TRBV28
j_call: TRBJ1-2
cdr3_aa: CASSLRGTPYGYTF
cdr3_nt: TGTGCCAGCAGTTTACGAGGGACACCTTATGGCTACACCTTC

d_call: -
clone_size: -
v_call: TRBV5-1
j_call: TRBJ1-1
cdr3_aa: CASSLKGDRTEAFF
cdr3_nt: TGCGCCAGCAGCTTGAAGGGAGATAGGACTGAAGCTTTCTTT

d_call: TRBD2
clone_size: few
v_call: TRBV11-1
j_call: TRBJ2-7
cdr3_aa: CASSLGREGLHEQYF
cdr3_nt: TGTGCCAGCAGCTTAGGGCGGGAGGGCCTCCACGAGCAGTACTTC

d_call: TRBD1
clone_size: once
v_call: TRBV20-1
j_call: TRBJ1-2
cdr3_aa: CSADRVGGYTF
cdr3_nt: TGCAGTGCCGACAGGGTTGGTGGCTACACCTTC

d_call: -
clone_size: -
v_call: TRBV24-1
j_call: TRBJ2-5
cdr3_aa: CATSDSQTETQYF
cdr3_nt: TGTGCCACCTCTGACAGTCAGACGGAGACCCAGTACTTC

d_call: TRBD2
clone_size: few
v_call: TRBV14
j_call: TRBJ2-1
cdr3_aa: CASSRTSGGVYNEQFF
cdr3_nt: TGTGCCAGCAGCCGGACTAGCGGGGGTGTTTACAATGAGCAGTTCTTC

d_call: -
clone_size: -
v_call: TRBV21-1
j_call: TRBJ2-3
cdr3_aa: CASSNREVGLSPRSTDTQYF
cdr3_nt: TGTGCCAGCAGCAACCGGGAGGTGGGACTCAGCCCGCGTAGCACAGATACGCAGTATTTT

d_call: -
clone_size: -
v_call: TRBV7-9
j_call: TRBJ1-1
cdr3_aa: CASSLVGRVGREAFF
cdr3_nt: TGTGCCAGCAGCTTAGTGGGCAGGGTGGGAAGGGAAGCTTTCTTT

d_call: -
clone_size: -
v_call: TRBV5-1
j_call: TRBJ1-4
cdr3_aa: CASSLRQGNEKLFF
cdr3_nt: TGCGCCAGCAGCTTGCGGCAGGGAAATGAAAAACTGTTTTTT

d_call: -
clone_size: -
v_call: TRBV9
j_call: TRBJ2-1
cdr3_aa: CASSLGLAAPLGNEQFF
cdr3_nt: TGTGCCAGCAGCTTAGGACTTGCGGCCCCCCTGGGCAATGAGCAGTTCTTC

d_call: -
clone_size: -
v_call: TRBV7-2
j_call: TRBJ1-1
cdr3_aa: CASSTAPGAVAEAFF
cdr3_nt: TGTGCCAGCAGCACTGCACCAGGGGCCGTGGCTGAAGCTTTCTTT

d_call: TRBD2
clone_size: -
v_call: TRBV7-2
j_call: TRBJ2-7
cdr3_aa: CASSLRATSGSGYEQYF
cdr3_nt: TGTGCCAGCAGCTTAAGGGCGACTAGCGGGAGTGGATACGAGCAGTACTTC

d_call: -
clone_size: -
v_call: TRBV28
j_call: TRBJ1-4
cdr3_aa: CASRTRYGEKLFF
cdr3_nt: TGTGCCAGCAGGACACGGTACGGTGAAAAACTGTTTTTT

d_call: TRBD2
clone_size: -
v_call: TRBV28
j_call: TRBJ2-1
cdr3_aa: CASSLGLAGEIGTYNEQFF
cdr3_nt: TGTGCCAGCAGTTTAGGACTAGCGGGAGAAATAGGAACCTACAATGAGCAGTTCTTC

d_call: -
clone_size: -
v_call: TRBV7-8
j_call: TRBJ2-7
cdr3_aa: CASSLHPGVYEQYF
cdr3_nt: TGTGCCAGCAGCTTGCATCCGGGGGTGTACGAGCAGTACTTC

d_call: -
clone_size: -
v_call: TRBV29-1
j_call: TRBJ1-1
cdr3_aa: CSVESNGVNTEAFF
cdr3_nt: TGCAGCGTTGAAAGCAACGGAGTGAACACTGAAGCTTTCTTT

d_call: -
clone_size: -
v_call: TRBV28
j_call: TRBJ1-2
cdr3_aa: CASAQINYGYTF
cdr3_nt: TGTGCCAGCGCACAGATTAACTATGGCTACACCTTC

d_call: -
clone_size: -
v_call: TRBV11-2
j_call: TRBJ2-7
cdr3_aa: CASSLEGLTRVWEQYF
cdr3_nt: TGTGCCAGCAGCTTAGAGGGCCTCACCAGGGTTTGGGAGCAGTACTTC

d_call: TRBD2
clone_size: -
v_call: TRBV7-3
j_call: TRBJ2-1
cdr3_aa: CASSLGPGLAGNEQFF
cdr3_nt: TGTGCCAGCAGCTTAGGCCCGGGACTAGCGGGCAATGAGCAGTTCTTC

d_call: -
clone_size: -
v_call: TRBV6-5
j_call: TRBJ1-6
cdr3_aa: CASIWGLGSPLHF
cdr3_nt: TGTGCCAGCATCTGGGGGCTCGGATCACCCCTCCACTTT

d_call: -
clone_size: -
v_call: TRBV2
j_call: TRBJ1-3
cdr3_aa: CASTFGAGNTIYF
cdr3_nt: TGTGCCAGCACGTTCGGGGCTGGAAACACCATATATTTT

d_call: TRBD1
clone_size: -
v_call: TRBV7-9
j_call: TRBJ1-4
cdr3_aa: CASSQRQGRGKLFF
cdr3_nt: TGTGCCAGCAGCCAACGACAGGGGAGGGGAAAACTGTTTTTT

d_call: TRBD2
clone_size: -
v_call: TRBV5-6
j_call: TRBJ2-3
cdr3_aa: CASSLKIAGGLSTDTQYF
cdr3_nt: TGTGCCAGCAGCTTGAAGATAGCGGGGGGCCTTAGCACAGATACGCAGTATTTT